This TCR beta chain originates from a study of blood T cell repertoires in COVID-19. Donors were grouped by their self-reported clinical history. Study processing details: Nucleated cell number was recorded as an estimate derived from reference gene primer amplification. Clones were read by immunoSEQ multiplex PCR, and TCRdb kept only the in-frame ones, dropping some. For V, J and clone size, that table is used; D and trimming come from the DNA. The repertoire holds hundreds of thousands of clones, with about 87% as singletons. Trimming took off 5 bases at V and 7 bases at J, with 17 bases between the two ends. The CDR3 has 15 residues. CDR1 is MDHEN and CDR2 is SYDVKM in the germline V gene.

This clonotype was obtained from a woman between 45 and 65 years old who had recovered from COVID-19. Sample: PBMCs or T cells enriched from blood (not recorded which). V usage is TRBV28 and J usage is TRBJ1-4; maybe TRBD1 (5 bases). CDR3 sequence reads: CASSHGGVNGEKLFF. CDR3 sequence (DNA): TGTGCCAGCAGTCATGGGGGGGTGAATGGTGAAAAACTGTTTTTT.